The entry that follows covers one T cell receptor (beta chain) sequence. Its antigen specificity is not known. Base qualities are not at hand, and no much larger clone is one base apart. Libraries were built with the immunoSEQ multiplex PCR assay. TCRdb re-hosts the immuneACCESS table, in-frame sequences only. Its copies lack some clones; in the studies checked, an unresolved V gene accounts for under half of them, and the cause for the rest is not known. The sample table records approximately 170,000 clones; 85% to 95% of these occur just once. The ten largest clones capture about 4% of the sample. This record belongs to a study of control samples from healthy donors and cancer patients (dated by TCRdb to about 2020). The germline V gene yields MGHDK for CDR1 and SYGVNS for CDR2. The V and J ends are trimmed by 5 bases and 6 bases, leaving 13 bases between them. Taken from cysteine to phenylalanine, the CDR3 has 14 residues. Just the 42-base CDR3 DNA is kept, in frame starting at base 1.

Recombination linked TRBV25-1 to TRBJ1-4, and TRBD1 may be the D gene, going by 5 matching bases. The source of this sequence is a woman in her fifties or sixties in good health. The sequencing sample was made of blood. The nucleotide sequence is TGTGCCAGCAGTCACCAGGGTAGACATGAAAAACTGTTTTTT. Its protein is CASSHQGRHEKLFF.